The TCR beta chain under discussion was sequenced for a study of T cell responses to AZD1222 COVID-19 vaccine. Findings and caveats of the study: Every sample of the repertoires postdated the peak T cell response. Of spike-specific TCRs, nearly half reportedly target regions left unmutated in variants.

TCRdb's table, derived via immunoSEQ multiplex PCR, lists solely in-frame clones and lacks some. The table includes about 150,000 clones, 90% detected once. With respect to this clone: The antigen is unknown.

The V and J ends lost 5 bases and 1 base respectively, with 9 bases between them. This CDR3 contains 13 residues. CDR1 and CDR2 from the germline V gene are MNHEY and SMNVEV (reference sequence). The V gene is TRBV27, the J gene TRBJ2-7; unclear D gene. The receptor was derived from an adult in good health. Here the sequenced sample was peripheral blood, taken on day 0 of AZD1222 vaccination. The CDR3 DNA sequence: TGTGCCAGCAGTCGGTCTGAATCCTACGAGCAGTACTTC. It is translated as CASSRSESYEQYF.